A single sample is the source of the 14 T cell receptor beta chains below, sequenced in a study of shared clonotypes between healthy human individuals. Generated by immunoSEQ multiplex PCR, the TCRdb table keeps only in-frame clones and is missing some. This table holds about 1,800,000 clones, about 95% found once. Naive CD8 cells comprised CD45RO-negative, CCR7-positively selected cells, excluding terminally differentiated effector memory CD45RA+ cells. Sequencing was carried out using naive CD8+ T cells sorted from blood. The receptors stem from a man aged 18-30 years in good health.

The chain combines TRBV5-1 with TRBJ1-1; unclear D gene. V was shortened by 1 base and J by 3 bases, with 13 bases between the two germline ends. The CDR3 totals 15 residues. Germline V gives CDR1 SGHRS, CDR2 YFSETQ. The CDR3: CASSLLGNRDTEAFF. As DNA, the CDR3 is TGCGCCAGCAGCTTGTTGGGTAACCGGGACACTGAAGCTTTCTTT.

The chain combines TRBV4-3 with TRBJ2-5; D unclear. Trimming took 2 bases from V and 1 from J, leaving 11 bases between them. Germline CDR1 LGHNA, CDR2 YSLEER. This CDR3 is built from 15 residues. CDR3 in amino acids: CASSQHPDLQETQYF. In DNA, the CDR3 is TGCGCCAGCAGCCAACATCCCGACCTCCAAGAGACCCAGTACTTC.

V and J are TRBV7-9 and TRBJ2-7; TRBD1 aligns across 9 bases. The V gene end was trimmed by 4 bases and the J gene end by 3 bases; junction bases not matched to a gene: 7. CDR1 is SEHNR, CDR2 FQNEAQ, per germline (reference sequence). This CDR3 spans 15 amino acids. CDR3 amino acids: CASSYWTGDDYEQYF. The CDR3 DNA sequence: TGTGCCAGCAGCTACTGGACAGGGGACGACTACGAGCAGTACTTC.

CDR3 protein: CASSVSASVAYEQYF. CDR3 nucleotide sequence: TGTGCCAGCAGCGTAAGCGCTAGCGTAGCCTACGAGCAGTACTTC. This sequence joins TRBV9 and TRBJ2-7, with a possible D match to TRBD2 (6 bases). There are 15 residues in the CDR3. Per the germline V gene, CDR1 is SGDLS and CDR2 is YYNGEE. Trimming stripped 1 base from V and 2 bases from J, with 13 bases between.

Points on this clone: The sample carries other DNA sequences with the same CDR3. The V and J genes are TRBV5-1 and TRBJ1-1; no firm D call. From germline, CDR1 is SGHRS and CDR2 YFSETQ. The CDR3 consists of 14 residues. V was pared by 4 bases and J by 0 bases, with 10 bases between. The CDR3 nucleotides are TGCGCCAGCAGCCCTGGCCGGATGAACACTGAAGCTTTCTTT. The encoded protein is CASSPGRMNTEAFF.

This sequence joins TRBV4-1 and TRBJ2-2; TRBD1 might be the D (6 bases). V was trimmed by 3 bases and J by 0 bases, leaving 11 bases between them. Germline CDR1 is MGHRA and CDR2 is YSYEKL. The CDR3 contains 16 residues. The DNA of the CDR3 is TGCGCCAGCAGCCACGTGACAGGAGCGAACACCGGGGAGCTGTTTTTT. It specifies CASSHVTGANTGELFF.

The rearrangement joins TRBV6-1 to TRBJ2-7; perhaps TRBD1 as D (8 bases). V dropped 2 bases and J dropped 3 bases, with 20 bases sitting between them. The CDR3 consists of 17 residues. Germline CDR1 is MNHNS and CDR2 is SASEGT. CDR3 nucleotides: TGTGCCAGCAGTGAACACACCGACAGGGGAGGGATCTACGAGCAGTACTTC. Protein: CASSEHTDRGGIYEQYF.

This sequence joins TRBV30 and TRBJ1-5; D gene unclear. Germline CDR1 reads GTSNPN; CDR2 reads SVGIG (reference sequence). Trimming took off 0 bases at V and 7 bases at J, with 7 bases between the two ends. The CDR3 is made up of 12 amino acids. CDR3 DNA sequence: TGTGCCTGGAGTGTATCGGGACAGCCCCAGCATTTT. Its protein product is CAWSVSGQPQHF.

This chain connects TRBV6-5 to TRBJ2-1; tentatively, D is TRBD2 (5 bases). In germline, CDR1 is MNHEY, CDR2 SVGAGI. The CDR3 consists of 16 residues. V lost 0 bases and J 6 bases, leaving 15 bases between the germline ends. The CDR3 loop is CASSYSWGERINEQFF. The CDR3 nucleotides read TGTGCCAGCAGTTACTCCTGGGGAGAAAGGATCAATGAGCAGTTCTTC.

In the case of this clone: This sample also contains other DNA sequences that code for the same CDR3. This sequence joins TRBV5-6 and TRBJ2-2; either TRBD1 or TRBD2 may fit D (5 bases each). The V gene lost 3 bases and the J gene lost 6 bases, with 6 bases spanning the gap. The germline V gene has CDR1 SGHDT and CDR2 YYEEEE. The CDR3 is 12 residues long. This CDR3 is CASSWGSGELFF. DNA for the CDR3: TGTGCCAGCAGCTGGGGGTCCGGGGAGCTGTTTTTT.

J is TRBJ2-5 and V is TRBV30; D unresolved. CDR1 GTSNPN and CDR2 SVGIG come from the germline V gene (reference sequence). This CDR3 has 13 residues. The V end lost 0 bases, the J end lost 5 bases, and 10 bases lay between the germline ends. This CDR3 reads CAWSVETRETQYF. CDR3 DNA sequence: TGTGCCTGGAGTGTAGAAACCCGCGAGACCCAGTACTTC.

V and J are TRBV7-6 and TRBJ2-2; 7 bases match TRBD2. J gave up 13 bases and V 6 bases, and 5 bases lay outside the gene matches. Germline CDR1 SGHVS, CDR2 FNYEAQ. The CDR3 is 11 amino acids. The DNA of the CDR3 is TGTGCCAGCAGTTCGGGGGGAGGGCTGTTTTTT. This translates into CASSSGGGLFF. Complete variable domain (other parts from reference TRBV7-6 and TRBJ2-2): GAGVSQSPRYKVTKRGQDVALRCDPISGHVSLYWYRQALGQGPEFLTYFNYEAQQDKSGLPNDRFSAERPEGSISTLTIQRTEQRDSAMYRCASSSGGGLFFGEGSRLTVL.

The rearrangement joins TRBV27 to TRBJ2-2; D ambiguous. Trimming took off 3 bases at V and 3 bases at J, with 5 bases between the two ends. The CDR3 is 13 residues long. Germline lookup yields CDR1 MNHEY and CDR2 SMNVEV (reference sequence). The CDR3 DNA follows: TGTGCCAGCAGTTTCCATTACACCGGGGAGCTGTTTTTT. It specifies CASSFHYTGELFF.

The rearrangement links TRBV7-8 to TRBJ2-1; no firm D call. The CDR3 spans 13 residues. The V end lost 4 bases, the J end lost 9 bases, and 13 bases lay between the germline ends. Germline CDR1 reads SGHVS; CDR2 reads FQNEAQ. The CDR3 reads CASSSLSRSEQFF. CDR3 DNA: TGTGCCAGCAGCTCCCTAAGTAGGAGTGAGCAGTTCTTC. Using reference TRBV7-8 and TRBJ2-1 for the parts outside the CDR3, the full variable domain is GAGVSQSPRYKVAKRGQDVALRCDPISGHVSLFWYQQALGQGPEFLTYFQNEAQLDKSGLPSDRFFAERPEGSVSTLKIQRTQQEDSAVYLCASSSLSRSEQFFGPGTRLTVL.